Listed below are T cell receptor beta chains from one sample, sequenced in a study of blood T cell repertoires in COVID-19. Profiled with immunoSEQ multiplex PCR; TCRdb holds only in-frame clones, not every one. The sample contains about 190,000 clones, around 78% of which appear only once. The material sequenced was peripheral blood. The receptors here all came from a woman aged 80 or over with active or convalescent COVID-19. The CDR3 runs from the conserved cysteine through the conserved F or W. A D gene is named only where the DNA matches it firmly. The size entry is marked missing in some rows and otherwise reads once, few, many or a size class.

few	TRBV21-1	TRBJ1-1	17	-	CASSKREQRQVNTEAFF	TGTGCCAGCAGCAAGAGAGAGCAACGACAAGTGAACACTGAAGCTTTCTTT
-	TRBV13	TRBJ2-3	18	TRBD2	CASSSTLLAGGRTDTQYF	TGTGCCAGCAGCTCGACCCTACTAGCGGGGGGACGAACAGATACGCAGTATTTT
-	TRBV5-1	TRBJ1-2	13	TRBD1	CASSTTGSYGYTF	TGCGCCAGCAGCACGACAGGGTCCTATGGCTACACCTTC
-	TRBV7-9	TRBJ1-2	14	-	CASSLTLTNYGYTF	TGTGCCAGCAGCTTAACCCTAACTAACTATGGCTACACCTTC
-	TRBV7-8	TRBJ1-1	15	-	CASSPGQFMNTEAFF	TGTGCCAGCAGCCCCGGACAGTTCATGAACACTGAAGCTTTCTTT
once	TRBV5-1	TRBJ2-7	14	TRBD1	CASSRDRPDYEQYF	TGCGCCAGCAGCCGGGACAGGCCTGACTACGAGCAGTACTTC
-	TRBV7-2	TRBJ1-5	15	-	CASSLDGVSSQPQHF	TGTGCCAGCAGCTTAGATGGGGTTTCTAGCCAGCCCCAGCATTTT
-	TRBV19	TRBJ1-5	16	TRBD1	CASRGTGGSSNQPQHF	TGTGCCAGTAGGGGGACAGGGGGTTCGAGCAATCAGCCCCAGCATTTT
-	TRBV6-5	TRBJ1-1	12	-	CASSYPPGRAFF	TGTGCCAGCAGTTACCCCCCAGGGCGGGCTTTCTTT
-	TRBV7-2	TRBJ2-7	15	-	CASSSGGLISYEQYF	TGTGCCAGCAGCTCGGGGGGCCTAATCTCCTACGAGCAGTACTTC
-	TRBV2	TRBJ2-5	15	TRBD2	CASSKGLAAPETQYF	TGTGCCAGCAGTAAGGGACTAGCCGCCCCAGAGACCCAGTACTTC
-	TRBV25-1	TRBJ2-7	12	-	CASSGNSYEQYF	TGTGCCAGCAGCGGTAACTCCTACGAGCAGTACTTC
-	TRBV29-1	TRBJ2-5	12	-	CSVERVEETQYF	TGCAGCGTTGAGAGGGTAGAAGAGACCCAGTACTTC
-	TRBV4-1	TRBJ2-5	12	-	CASSRTRETQYF	TGCGCCAGCAGCAGGACACGGGAGACCCAGTACTTC
few	TRBV19	TRBJ1-2	15	TRBD1	CASSPTQTGAYGYTF	TGTGCCAGTAGTCCCACCCAGACAGGGGCCTATGGCTACACCTTC
-	TRBV7-8	TRBJ1-2	15	-	CASSLLRGANYGYTF	TGTGCCAGCAGCTTACTTCGCGGAGCTAACTATGGCTACACCTTC
-	TRBV9	TRBJ2-3	18	TRBD2	CASSHNPATSGSTDTQYF	TGTGCCAGCAGTCATAACCCAGCGACTAGCGGGAGCACAGATACGCAGTATTTT
many	TRBV5-1	TRBJ2-7	12	-	CASSFAGQEQYF	TGCGCCAGCAGCTTCGCGGGGCAGGAGCAGTACTTC
-	TRBV27	TRBJ1-6	17	-	CASSPFRVGGITSPLHF	TGTGCCAGCAGCCCCTTCCGGGTTGGAGGAATTACTTCACCCCTCCACTTT
once	TRBV10-3	TRBJ1-2	15	-	CAISEQGMGTAGYTF	TGTGCCATCAGTGAGCAGGGGATGGGCACTGCTGGCTACACCTTC
-	TRBV11-2	TRBJ1-1	14	TRBD1	CASSPPDRVVEAFF	TGTGCCAGCAGCCCGCCGGACAGGGTCGTTGAAGCTTTCTTT
-	TRBV6-5	TRBJ1-1	14	-	CASSLGRRETEAFF	TGTGCCAGCAGCCTAGGACGGAGGGAGACTGAAGCTTTCTTT
-	TRBV4-1	TRBJ1-5	14	-	CASSLYRENQPQHF	TGCGCCAGCAGCCTTTACAGGGAAAACCAGCCCCAGCATTTT
-	TRBV4-3	TRBJ2-6	15	-	CASSQDVTGANVLTF	TGCGCCAGCAGCCAAGACGTTACTGGGGCCAACGTCCTGACTTTC
few	TRBV4-2	TRBJ1-1	16	TRBD1	CASSQADRDRYTEAFF	TGTGCCAGCAGCCAAGCGGACAGGGACCGATACACTGAAGCTTTCTTT
-	TRBV5-1	TRBJ2-1	17	-	CASSPTNGGAVGNEQFF	TGCGCCAGCAGCCCGACTAATGGGGGGGCCGTAGGTAATGAGCAGTTCTTC
-	TRBV3-1/TRBV3-2	TRBJ2-7	15	TRBD1	CASSQITTGAYEQYF	TGTGCCAGCAGCCAAATTACGACAGGGGCCTACGAGCAGTACTTC